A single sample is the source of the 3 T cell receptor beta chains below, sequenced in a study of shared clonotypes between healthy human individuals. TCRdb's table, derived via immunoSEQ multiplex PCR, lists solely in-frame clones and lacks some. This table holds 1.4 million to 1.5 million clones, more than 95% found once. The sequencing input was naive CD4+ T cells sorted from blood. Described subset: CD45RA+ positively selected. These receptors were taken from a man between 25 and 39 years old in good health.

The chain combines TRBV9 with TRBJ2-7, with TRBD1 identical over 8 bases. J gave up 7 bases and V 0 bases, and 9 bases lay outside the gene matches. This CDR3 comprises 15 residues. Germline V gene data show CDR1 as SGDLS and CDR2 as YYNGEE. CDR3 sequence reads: CASSVGSGQGSEQYF. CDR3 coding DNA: TGTGCCAGCAGCGTAGGAAGTGGACAGGGTTCGGAGCAGTACTTC.

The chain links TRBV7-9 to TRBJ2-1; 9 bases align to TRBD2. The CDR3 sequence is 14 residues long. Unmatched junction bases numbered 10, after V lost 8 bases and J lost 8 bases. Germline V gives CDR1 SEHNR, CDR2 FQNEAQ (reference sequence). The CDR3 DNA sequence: TGTGCCAGCGGCTATAGCGGGAGCAGTCATGAGCAGTTCTTC. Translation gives CASGYSGSSHEQFF.

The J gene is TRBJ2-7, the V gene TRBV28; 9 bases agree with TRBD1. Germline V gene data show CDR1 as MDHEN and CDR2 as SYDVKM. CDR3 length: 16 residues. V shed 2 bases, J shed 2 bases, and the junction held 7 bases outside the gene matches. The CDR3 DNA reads TGTGCCAGCAGTTTAGTAACCGGGACAGGGCCCTACGAGCAGTACTTC. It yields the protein CASSLVTGTGPYEQYF.